The clone carrying this T cell receptor beta chain was counted at least ten times. This specimen comes from a study of neurological immune-mediated disorders. Germline V gives CDR1 SGHVS, CDR2 FNYEAQ. Trimming removed 6 bases at V and 0 bases at J, with 13 bases between. The CDR3 covers 15 residues. The making of cDNA relied on 5'RACE with 10-nucleotide random UMIs. TCRdb re-called the 5' RACE reads with MiXCR, one entry per CDR3 protein. The data hold about 36,000 distinct CDR3 sequences, with 10% to 13% observed a single time. The source material was PBMCs. This TCR came from a woman aged 25 to 39 with HTLV-1-associated myelopathy (HAM/TSP). V usage is TRBV7-6 and J usage is TRBJ2-3, with D possibly being TRBD1 (5 bases). DNA of the CDR3: TGTGCCAGCAGTTATAAGACAGCGAGCACAGATACGCAGTATTTT. Protein sequence: CASSYKTASTDTQYF.